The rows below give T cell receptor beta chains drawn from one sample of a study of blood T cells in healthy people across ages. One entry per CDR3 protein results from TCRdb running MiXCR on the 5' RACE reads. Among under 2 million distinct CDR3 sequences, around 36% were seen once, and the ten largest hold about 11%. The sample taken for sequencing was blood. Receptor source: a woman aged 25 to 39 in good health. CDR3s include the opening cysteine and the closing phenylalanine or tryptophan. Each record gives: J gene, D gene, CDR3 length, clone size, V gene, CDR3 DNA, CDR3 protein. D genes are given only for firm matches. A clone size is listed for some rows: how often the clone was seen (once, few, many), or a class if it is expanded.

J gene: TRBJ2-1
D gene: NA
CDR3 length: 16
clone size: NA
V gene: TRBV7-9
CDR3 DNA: TGTGCCAGCAGCCCGAAGTGGGGTTCCGGAGATAATGAGCAGTTCTTC
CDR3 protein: CASSPKWGSGDNEQFF

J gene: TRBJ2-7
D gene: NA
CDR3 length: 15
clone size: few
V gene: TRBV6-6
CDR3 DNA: TGTGCCAGCAGTCCCCGGGACTCCAAGGCCTACGAGCAGTACTTC
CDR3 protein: CASSPRDSKAYEQYF

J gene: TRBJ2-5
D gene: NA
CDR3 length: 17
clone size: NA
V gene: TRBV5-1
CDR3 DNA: TGCACCAGCAGCTTGGCATCGGAGACAGGTTTCGGGGAGACCCAGTACTTC
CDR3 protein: CTSSLASETGFGETQYF

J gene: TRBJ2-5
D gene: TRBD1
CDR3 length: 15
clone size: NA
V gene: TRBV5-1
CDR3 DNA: TGCGCCAGCAGCTTTGGGACAGGGAGAAAAGAGACCCAGTACTTC
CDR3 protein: CASSFGTGRKETQYF

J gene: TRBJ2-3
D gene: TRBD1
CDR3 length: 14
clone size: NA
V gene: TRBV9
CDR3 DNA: TGTGCCAGCAACACAGGGGCCAGCACAGATACGCAGTATTTT
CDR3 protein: CASNTGASTDTQYF

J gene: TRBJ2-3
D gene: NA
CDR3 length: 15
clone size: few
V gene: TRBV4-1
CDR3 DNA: TGCGCCAGCAGCCAAGGGGGTCTAATCACAGATATGCAGTATTTT
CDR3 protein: CASSQGGLITDMQYF

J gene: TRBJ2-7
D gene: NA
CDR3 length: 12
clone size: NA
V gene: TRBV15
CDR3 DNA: TGTGCCACCAGCAACCCCATGTACGAGCAGTACTTC
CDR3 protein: CATSNPMYEQYF

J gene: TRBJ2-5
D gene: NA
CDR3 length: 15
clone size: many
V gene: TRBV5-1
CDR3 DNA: TGCGCCAGCAGCTTGGCAGGGGTGGTACAAGAGACCCAGTACTTC
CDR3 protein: CASSLAGVVQETQYF

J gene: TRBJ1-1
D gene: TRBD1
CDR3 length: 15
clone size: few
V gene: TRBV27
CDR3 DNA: TGTGCCAGCCGACAGGGGGGCCCTTTGAACACTGAAGCTTTCTTT
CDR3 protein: CASRQGGPLNTEAFF

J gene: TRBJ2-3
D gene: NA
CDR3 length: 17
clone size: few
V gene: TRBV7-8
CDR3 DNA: TGTGCCAGCAGCTTAGCCCGACGGGGGGCGGGCACAGATACGCAGTATTTT
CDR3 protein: CASSLARRGAGTDTQYF

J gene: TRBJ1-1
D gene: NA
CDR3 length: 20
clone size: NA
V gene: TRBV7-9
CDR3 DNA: TGTGCCAGCAGCCGATCGTCTGGGCGGTTTCGGGGTCGGCAGAACACTGAAGCTTTCTTT
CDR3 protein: CASSRSSGRFRGRQNTEAFF

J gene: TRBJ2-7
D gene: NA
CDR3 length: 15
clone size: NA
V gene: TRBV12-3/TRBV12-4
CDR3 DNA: TGTGCCAGCAGCGCCGGACCGTCGCGGATCTACGAGCAGTACTTC
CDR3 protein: CASSAGPSRIYEQYF

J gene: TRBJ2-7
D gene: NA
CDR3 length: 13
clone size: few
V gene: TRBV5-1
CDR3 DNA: TGCGCCAGCAGCGTAGCCGCAGGATCCGAGCAGTACTTC
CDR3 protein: CASSVAAGSEQYF

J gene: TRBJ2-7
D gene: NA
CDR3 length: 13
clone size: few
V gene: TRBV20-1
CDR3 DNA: TGCAGTGCTCCACGGACCGCAAGCTACGAGCAGTACTTC
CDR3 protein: CSAPRTASYEQYF

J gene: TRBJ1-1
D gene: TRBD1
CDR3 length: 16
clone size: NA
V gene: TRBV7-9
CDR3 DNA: TGTGCCAGCAGCTCCTCCCGGACAGGGGAAAACACTGAAGCTTTCTTT
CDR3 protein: CASSSSRTGENTEAFF

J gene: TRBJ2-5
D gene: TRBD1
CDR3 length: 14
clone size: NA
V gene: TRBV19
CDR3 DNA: TGTGCCAGTAGGAAAAGACAGGGGCTGGAGACCCAGTACTTC
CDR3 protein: CASRKRQGLETQYF

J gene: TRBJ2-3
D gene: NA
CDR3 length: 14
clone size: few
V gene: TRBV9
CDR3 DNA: TGTGCCAGCAGCGTTGACCTCAAGAGAGATACGCAGTATTTT
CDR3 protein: CASSVDLKRDTQYF

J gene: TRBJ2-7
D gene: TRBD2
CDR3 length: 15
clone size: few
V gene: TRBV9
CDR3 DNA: TGTGCCAGCAGCGTAGGACTAGCGGGTATCCACGAGCAGTACTTC
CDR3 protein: CASSVGLAGIHEQYF

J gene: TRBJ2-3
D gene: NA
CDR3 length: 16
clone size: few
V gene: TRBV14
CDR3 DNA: TGTGCCAGCACCCAAGATTTGGGGCCCCTGACAGATACGCAGTATTTT
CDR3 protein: CASTQDLGPLTDTQYF

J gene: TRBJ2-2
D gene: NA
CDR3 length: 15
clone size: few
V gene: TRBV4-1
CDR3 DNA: TGCGCCAGCAGCAACCGGGCAGGAAGGACCGGGGAGCTGTTTTTT
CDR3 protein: CASSNRAGRTGELFF

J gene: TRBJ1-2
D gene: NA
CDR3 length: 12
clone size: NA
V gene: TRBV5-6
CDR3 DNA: TGTGCCAGCAGCCCAGGGGTTGCTGGCTACACCTTC
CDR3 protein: CASSPGVAGYTF

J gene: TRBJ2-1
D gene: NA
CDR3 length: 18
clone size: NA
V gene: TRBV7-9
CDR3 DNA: TGTGCCAGCAATAAGGGAGACGCGGCTCTGGGCTCCTACAATGAGCAGTTCTTC
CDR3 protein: CASNKGDAALGSYNEQFF

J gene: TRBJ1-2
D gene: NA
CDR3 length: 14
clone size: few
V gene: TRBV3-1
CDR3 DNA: TGTGCCAGCAGCCCTCGGGACGCCGACTATGGCTACACCTTC
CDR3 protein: CASSPRDADYGYTF

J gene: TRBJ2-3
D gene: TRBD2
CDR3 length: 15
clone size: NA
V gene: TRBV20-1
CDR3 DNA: TGCAGTGCTAGGTCGCGGGAGGGCTGGAGAGATACGCAGTATTTT
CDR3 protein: CSARSREGWRDTQYF

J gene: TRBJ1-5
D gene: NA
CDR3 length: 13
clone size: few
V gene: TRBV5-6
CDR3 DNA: TGTGCCAGCAGCAACCGGGACAATCAGCCCCAGCATTTT
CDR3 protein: CASSNRDNQPQHF

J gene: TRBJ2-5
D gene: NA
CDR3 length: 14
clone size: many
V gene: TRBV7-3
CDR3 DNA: TGTGCCAGCAGCTTAGGGACAACGGGTGGGACCCAGTACTTC
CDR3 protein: CASSLGTTGGTQYF

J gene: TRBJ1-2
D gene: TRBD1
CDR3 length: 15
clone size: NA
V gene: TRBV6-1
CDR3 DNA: TGTGCCAGCTGGGGACAGGGGAACTTGGGCTATGGCTACACCTTC
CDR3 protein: CASWGQGNLGYGYTF

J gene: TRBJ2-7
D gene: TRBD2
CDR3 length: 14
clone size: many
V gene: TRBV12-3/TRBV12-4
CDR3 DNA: TGTGCCAGCATCCGAGAGGGACTAGCGTCCGAGCAGTACTTC
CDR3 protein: CASIREGLASEQYF

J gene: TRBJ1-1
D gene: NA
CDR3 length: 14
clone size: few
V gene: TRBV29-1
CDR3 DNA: TGCAGCGCCGCGTATAACGGTGTGAACACTGAAGCTTTCTTT
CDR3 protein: CSAAYNGVNTEAFF

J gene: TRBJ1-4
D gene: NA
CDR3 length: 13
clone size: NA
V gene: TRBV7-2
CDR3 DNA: TGTGCCAGCAGCACTAGGACGGGGGAAAAACTGTTTTTT
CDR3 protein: CASSTRTGEKLFF

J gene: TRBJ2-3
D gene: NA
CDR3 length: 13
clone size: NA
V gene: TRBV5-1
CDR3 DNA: TGCGCCAGCAGCTCATGGGAACCAGATACGCAGTATTTT
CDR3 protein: CASSSWEPDTQYF

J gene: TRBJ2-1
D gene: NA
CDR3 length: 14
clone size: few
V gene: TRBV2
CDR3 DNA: TGTGCCAGCAGTGGGGCGGTGGGGTATAATGAGCAGTTCTTC
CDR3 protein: CASSGAVGYNEQFF

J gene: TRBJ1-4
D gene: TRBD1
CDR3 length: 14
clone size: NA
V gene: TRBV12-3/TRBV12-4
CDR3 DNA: TGTGCCAGCACCGACAGGGGGCGGAATGAAAAACTGTTTTTT
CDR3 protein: CASTDRGRNEKLFF

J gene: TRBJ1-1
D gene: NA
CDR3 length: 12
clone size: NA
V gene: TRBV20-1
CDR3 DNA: TGCAGTGACGTCCAACAGGGCTCGCAAGCTTTCTTT
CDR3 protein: CSDVQQGSQAFF

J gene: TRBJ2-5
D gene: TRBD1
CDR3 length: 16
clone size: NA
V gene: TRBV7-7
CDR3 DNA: TGTGCCAGCAGCCCACCTTACCCAGGGGGCCTAGAGACCCAGTACTTC
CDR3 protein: CASSPPYPGGLETQYF

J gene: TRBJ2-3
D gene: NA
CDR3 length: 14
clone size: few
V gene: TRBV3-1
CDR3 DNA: TGTGCCAGCAGCCAATTGTCACTCGTTGGTACGCAGTATTTT
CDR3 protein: CASSQLSLVGTQYF

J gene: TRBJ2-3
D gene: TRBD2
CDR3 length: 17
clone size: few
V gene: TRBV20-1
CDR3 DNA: TGCAGTGCTAGTGCTCTAGCGGGAGGGCCGAATACAGATACGCAGTATTTT
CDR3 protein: CSASALAGGPNTDTQYF

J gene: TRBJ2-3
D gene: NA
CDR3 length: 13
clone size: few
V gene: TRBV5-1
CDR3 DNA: TGCGCCAGCACCACGGATGGCGCAGATACGCAGTATTTT
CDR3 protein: CASTTDGADTQYF

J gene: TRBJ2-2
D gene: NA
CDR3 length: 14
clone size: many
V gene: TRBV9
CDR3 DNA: TGTGCCAGCAGCGTAGGGGGGAACACCGGGGAGCTGTTTTTT
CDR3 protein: CASSVGGNTGELFF

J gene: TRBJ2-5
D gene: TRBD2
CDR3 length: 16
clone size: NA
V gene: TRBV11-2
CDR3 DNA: TGTGCCAGCAGCGCGCGAACTAGCGTACCCCCGGAGACCCAGTACTTC
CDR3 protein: CASSARTSVPPETQYF

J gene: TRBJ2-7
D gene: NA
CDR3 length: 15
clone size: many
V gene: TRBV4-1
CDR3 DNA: TGCGCCAGCAGCCAAGTTCAGGCGGGGAACTACGAGCAGTACTTC
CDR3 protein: CASSQVQAGNYEQYF

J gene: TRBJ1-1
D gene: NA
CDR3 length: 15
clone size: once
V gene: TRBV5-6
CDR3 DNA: TGTGCCAGCAGCTTGACGGCAGAAATGAACACTGAAGCTTTCTTT
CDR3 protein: CASSLTAEMNTEAFF

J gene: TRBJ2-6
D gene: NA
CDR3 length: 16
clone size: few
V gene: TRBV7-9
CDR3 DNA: TGTGCCAGCAGCCCAGGGTGGGCCTCTGGGGCCAACGTCCTGACTTTC
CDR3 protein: CASSPGWASGANVLTF

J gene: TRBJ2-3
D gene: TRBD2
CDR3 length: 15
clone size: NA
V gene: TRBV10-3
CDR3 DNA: TGTGCCATCAGTGGATCTAGCGGGGGAAGAGATACGCAGTATTTT
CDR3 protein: CAISGSSGGRDTQYF

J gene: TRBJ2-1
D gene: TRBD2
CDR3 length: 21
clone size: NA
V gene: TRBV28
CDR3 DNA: TGTGCCAGCAGTTTCCAAATTCAACTCCTGACTAGCGGGTCTGCCTACAATGAGCAGTTCTTC
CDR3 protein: CASSFQIQLLTSGSAYNEQFF

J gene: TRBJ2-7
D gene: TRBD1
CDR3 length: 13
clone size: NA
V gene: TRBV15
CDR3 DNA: TGTGCCACCAGCAGACGGGACAGGGCCGAGCAGTACTTC
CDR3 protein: CATSRRDRAEQYF

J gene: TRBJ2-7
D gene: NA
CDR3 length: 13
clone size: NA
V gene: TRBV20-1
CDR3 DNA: TGCAGTGCTAGTGTGGGGGGCCCCTACGAGCAGTACTTC
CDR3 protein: CSASVGGPYEQYF

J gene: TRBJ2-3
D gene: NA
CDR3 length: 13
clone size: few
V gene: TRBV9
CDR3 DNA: TGTGCCAGCAGCGTACAAAGCGCCCAGACGCAGTATTTT
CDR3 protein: CASSVQSAQTQYF

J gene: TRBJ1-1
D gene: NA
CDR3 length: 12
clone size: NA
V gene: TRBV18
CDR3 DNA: TGTGCCAGCTCACCACCGGGTGGCAGGGCTTTCTTT
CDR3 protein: CASSPPGGRAFF

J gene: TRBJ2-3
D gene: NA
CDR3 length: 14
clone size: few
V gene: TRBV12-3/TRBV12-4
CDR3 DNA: TGTGCCAGCAGTTTGGAGGGGGCGTCAGATACGCAGTATTTT
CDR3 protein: CASSLEGASDTQYF

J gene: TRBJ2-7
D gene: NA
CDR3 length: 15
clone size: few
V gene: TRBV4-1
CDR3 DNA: TGCGCCAGCAGCCAAGATTTACGGGGGCCAGGGGAGCAGTACTTC
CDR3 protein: CASSQDLRGPGEQYF

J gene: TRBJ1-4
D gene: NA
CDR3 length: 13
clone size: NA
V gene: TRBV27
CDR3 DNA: TGTGCCAGCAAGGTCATGTCTAATGAAAAACTGTTTTTT
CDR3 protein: CASKVMSNEKLFF

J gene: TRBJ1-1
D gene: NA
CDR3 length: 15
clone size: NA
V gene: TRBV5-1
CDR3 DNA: TGCGCCAGCCGAACTAAAGACTCAGGGGAAACTGAAGCTTTCTTT
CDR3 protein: CASRTKDSGETEAFF